Each of the 9 T cell receptor beta chains below was sequenced from the same sample in a study of early T cells in non-severe SARS-CoV-2 infection. TCRdb fed the 5' RACE reads into MiXCR, producing one record per CDR3 protein. The repertoire holds 95,000 to 100,000 distinct CDR3 sequences, with 11% as singletons. Sequences were obtained from whole blood. The receptor source for this set is an adult who was a healthcare worker with PCR-confirmed SARS-CoV-2 infection or an uninfected control (not recorded which).

In its sample, this clonotype was seen many times. V gene TRBV12-3 or TRBV12-4 combines with J gene TRBJ2-4; weak D call: TRBD2 (5 bases). Trimming pared 5 bases from V and 0 bases from J, leaving 17 bases between. CDR3 size: 17 residues. The CDR3 bases are TGTGCCAGCAGTCCCTTTGGTACTAGAGTAGCCAAAAACATTCAGTACTTC. Its protein is CASSPFGTRVAKNIQYF.

This clonotype appeared many times. The chain is built from TRBV2 and TRBJ2-7; D may be TRBD1 (6 bases). Germline V lookup: CDR1 SNHLY, CDR2 FYNNEI. The CDR3 runs to 12 residues. Trimming removed 6 bases at V and 1 base at J, with 7 bases between. CDR3 sequence reads: CASRQGSYEQYF. The CDR3 DNA reads as TGTGCCAGCAGGCAGGGGTCCTACGAGCAGTACTTC.

This clonotype was observed a few times. This chain connects TRBV2 to TRBJ1-2; 8 bases map to TRBD1. V lost 6 bases to trimming and J lost 7 bases; unmatched junction nucleotides: 13. Germline assignment: CDR1 SNHLY and CDR2 FYNNEI. The CDR3 extends over 15 amino acids. In nucleotides, the CDR3 is TGTGCCAGCAGGAGAGGGGAGACAGGGGTTCGTGGCTACACCTTC. Protein sequence: CASRRGETGVRGYTF.

A word on this clonotype: A read error may be the cause here, since a much bigger clone is one base away. The chain has TRBV2 and TRBJ2-5; 8 positions agree with TRBD1. This CDR3 has 14 amino acids. Germline CDR1 is SNHLY and CDR2 is FYNNEI. The CDR3 DNA reads TGTACCAGCAATGGACAGGGAATGGAAGAGACCCAGTACTTC. This codes for CTSNGQGMEETQYF.

Only a few counts were recorded for this clonotype. This chain links TRBV20-1 with TRBJ1-5; possible D gene TRBD1, 5 bases. The V and J ends lost 3 bases and 0 bases respectively, with 6 bases between them. The CDR3 runs to 13 residues. Germline values: CDR1 DFQATT, CDR2 SNEGSKA (reference sequence). The CDR3 region is CSARGDSNQPQHF. In DNA form, the CDR3 reads TGCAGTGCTAGGGGGGATAGCAATCAGCCCCAGCATTTT.

This clonotype was detected only a few times. The V call is TRBV11-3, the J call TRBJ2-3; unclear D gene. Trimming shortened V by 7 bases and J by 4 bases, and 12 bases separated the two germline ends. Germline loops: CDR1 SGHNT, CDR2 YENEEA. This CDR3 has 13 amino acids. The CDR3 bases are TGTGCCAGCATCCCCGCGTGGTCAGATACGCAGTATTTT. Amino acid sequence: CASIPAWSDTQYF.

This clonotype was seen ten or more times. The V call is TRBV18, the J call TRBJ2-7; possible D gene TRBD1, 5 bases. The CDR3 is made up of 13 amino acids. Germline CDR1 is KGHSH and CDR2 is LQKENI. Deletions cut 3 bases from V and 2 bases from J, with 8 bases between. The CDR3 DNA sequence: TGTGCCAGCTCACCCAAGACAGCCTACGAGCAGTACTTC. This encodes CASSPKTAYEQYF.

V usage is TRBV20-1 and J usage is TRBJ1-2; no reliable D call. This CDR3 contains 12 residues. CDR1 and CDR2 from the germline V gene are DFQATT and SNEGSKA (reference sequence). Trimming removed 0 bases at V and 5 bases at J, with 7 bases between. CDR3 region: CSARDPPYGYTF. Written as DNA, the CDR3 is TGCAGTGCTAGAGACCCCCCTTATGGCTACACCTTC.

This clonotype was seen repeatedly, ten times or more. J is TRBJ1-2 and V is TRBV12-3 or TRBV12-4; a weak D match, TRBD1 (5 bases). This CDR3 comprises 14 residues. Deletions cut 5 bases from V and 0 bases from J, with 10 bases between. In DNA form, the CDR3 reads TGTGCCAGCAGTCGAGGGGCTCCTAACTATGGCTACACCTTC. Residues: CASSRGAPNYGYTF.